This T cell receptor (beta chain) is drawn from a study of beta chain features in type 1 diabetes. Notes on the study in general: Moderately but significantly shorter TCRB CDR3s were found in Type 1 diabetes patients in all four CD4+ subsets.

The study reverse transcribed the entire isolated RNA, so it sequenced expressed TCRB transcripts. Sequencing was performed with immunoSEQ multiplex PCR; in TCRdb, only in-frame clones are kept and a portion is missing. The sample lists 600,000 or so clones, around 15% occurring once. Germline V CDR1 and CDR2: SNHLY, FYNNEI. V dropped 7 bases and J dropped 0 bases, with 10 bases sitting between them. CDR3 length: 14 amino acids. Details on this clone: What it binds is not known.

The material sequenced was naive CD4+ T cells from blood. The genes are TRBV2 and TRBJ1-5; D is ambiguous. This clonotype was obtained from a man aged 18 to 30 with type 1 diabetes. The CDR3 loop reads CASTDDTSNQPQHF. The CDR3, as DNA: TGTGCCAGCACCGATGACACTAGCAATCAGCCCCAGCATTTT.